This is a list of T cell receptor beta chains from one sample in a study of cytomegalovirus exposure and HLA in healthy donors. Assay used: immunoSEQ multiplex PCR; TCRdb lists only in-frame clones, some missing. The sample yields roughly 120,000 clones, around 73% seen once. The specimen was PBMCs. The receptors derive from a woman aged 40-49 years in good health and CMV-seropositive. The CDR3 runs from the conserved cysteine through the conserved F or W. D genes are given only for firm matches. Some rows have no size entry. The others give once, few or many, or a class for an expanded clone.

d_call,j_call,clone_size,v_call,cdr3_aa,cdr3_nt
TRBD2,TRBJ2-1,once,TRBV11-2,CASSQERGGYNEQFF,TGTGCCAGCAGCCAAGAGCGGGGGGGTTACAATGAGCAGTTCTTC
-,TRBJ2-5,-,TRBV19,CASSIQGPQETQYF,TGTGCCAGTAGTATACAGGGGCCCCAAGAGACCCAGTACTTC
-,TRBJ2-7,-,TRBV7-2,CASSFGSQGYEQYF,TGTGCCAGCAGCTTCGGTTCACAGGGTTACGAGCAGTACTTC
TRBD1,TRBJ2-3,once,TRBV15,CATSSGQGGDTQYF,TGTGCCACCAGCAGCGGACAGGGAGGAGATACGCAGTATTTT
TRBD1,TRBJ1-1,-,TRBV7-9,CASSFGQAQTEAFF,TGTGCCAGCAGCTTCGGACAGGCACAAACTGAAGCTTTCTTT
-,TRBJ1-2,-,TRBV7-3,CASSLPGIPGYTF,TGTGCCAGCAGCTTACCAGGGATCCCTGGCTACACCTTC
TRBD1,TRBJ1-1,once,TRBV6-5,CASSYSGGRTEAFF,TGTGCCAGCAGTTACTCAGGGGGCCGGACTGAAGCTTTCTTT
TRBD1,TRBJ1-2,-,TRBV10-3,CAISESPGGAAGYTF,TGTGCCATCAGTGAGTCCCCAGGGGGCGCAGCCGGCTACACCTTC
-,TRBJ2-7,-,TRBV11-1,CASSSSVGGTEQYF,TGTGCCAGCAGCTCGTCGGTGGGGGGAACCGAGCAGTACTTC
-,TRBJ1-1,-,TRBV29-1,CSVGGPFKAFF,TGCAGCGTTGGGGGCCCGTTTAAAGCTTTCTTT
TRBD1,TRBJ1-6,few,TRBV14,CASSHRQGSSPLHF,TGTGCCAGCAGCCATCGACAGGGGAGTTCACCCCTCCACTTT
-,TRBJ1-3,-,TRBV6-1,CASRQGSSGNTIYF,TGTGCCAGCAGACAGGGATCCTCTGGAAACACCATATATTTT
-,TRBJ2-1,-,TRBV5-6,CASSWTEEGEQFF,TGTGCCAGCAGCTGGACCGAAGAGGGTGAGCAGTTCTTC
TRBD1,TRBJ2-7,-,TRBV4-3,CASSRGTGVREQYF,TGCGCCAGCAGCCGAGGGACAGGGGTGAGGGAGCAGTACTTC
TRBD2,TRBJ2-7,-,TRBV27,CASSAGDGPYEQYF,TGTGCCAGCAGTGCGGGGGACGGGCCCTACGAGCAGTACTTC
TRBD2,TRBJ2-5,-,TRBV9,CASSTPSGGSETQYF,TGTGCCAGCAGCACACCTAGCGGGGGGAGCGAGACCCAGTACTTC
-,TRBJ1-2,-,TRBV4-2,CASSQDQVGATFYGYTF,TGTGCCAGCAGCCAAGATCAAGTGGGGGCGACTTTCTATGGCTACACCTTC
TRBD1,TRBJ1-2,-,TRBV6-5,CASSYLYRGNYGYTF,TGTGCCAGCAGTTATTTATACAGGGGCAACTATGGCTACACCTTC
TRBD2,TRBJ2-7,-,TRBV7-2,CASSNGGSYEQYF,TGTGCCAGCAGTAACGGGGGGTCCTACGAGCAGTACTTC
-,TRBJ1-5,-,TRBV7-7,CASSLGVNQPQHF,TGTGCCAGCAGCTTAGGAGTAAATCAGCCCCAGCATTTT
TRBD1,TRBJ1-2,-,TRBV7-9,CASSSPRTGGNYGYTF,TGTGCCAGCAGCTCACCCAGGACAGGGGGTAACTATGGCTACACCTTC
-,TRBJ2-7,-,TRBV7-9,CASSGRDASSYEQYF,TGTGCCAGCAGCGGGCGGGACGCCAGCTCCTACGAGCAGTACTTC
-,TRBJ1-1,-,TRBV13,CASSLGLMNTEAFF,TGTGCCAGCAGCTTAGGGCTAATGAACACTGAAGCTTTCTTT
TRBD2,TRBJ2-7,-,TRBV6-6,CASSYSGLAGYEQYF,TGTGCCAGCAGTTACTCCGGACTAGCGGGCTACGAGCAGTACTTC
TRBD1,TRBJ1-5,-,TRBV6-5,CASKGQGGNQPQHF,TGTGCCAGCAAGGGACAGGGGGGCAATCAGCCCCAGCATTTT
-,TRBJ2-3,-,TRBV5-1,CASSLGGGTDTQYF,TGCGCCAGCAGCTTGGGGGGGGGCACGGATACGCAGTATTTT
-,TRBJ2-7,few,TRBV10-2,CASSGTTRAYEQYF,TGCGCCAGCAGTGGGACCACTAGAGCCTACGAGCAGTACTTC
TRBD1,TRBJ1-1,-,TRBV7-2,CASSPGQGHAFF,TGTGCCAGCAGCCCTGGACAGGGGCACGCTTTCTTT
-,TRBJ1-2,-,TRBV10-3,CAISDRTGGYGYTF,TGTGCCATCAGTGACCGGACGGGAGGATATGGCTACACCTTC
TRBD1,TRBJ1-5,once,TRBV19,CASSVDRGNQPQHF,TGTGCCAGTAGTGTAGACAGGGGCAATCAGCCCCAGCATTTT
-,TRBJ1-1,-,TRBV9,CASSVEAHGTEAFF,TGTGCCAGCAGCGTAGAGGCCCACGGGACTGAAGCTTTCTTT
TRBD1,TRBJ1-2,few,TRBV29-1,CSADRVDGYTF,TGCAGCGCGGACAGGGTAGACGGCTACACCTTC
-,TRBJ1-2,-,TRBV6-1,CASSEHAYGYTF,TGTGCCAGCAGTGAGCACGCGTATGGCTACACCTTC
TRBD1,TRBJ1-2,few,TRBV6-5,CASSYSEQGPYTF,TGTGCCAGCAGTTACTCCGAACAGGGGCCCTACACCTTC
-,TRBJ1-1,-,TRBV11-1,CASSKRGGTEAFF,TGTGCCAGCAGCAAAAGGGGAGGCACTGAAGCTTTCTTT
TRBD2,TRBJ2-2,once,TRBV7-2,CASSLLTSGAGELFF,TGTGCCAGCAGCTTACTGACTAGCGGGGCCGGGGAGCTGTTTTTT
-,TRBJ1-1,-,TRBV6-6,CASSYSTLNTEAFF,TGTGCCAGCAGTTACTCTACACTGAACACTGAAGCTTTCTTT
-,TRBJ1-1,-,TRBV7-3,CASRIGVNTEAFF,TGTGCCAGCAGGATCGGTGTGAACACTGAAGCTTTCTTT
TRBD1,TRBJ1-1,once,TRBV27,CASIATGGNTEAFF,TGTGCCAGCATAGCGACAGGGGGGAACACTGAAGCTTTCTTT
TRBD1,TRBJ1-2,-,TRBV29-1,CSVEDPYLGTEEYYGYTF,TGCAGCGTTGAGGACCCATACCTAGGGACAGAAGAGTACTATGGCTACACCTTC
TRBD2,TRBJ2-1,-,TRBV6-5,CASRAGGYNEQFF,TGTGCCAGCCGAGCGGGAGGATACAATGAGCAGTTCTTC
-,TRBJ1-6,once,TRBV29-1,CSVEVQAGSPLHF,TGCAGCGTTGAGGTGCAGGCAGGCTCACCCCTCCACTTT
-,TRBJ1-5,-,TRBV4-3,CASSQDFTYGNQPQHF,TGCGCCAGCAGCCAAGATTTCACATACGGCAATCAGCCCCAGCATTTT
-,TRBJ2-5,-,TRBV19,CASSEGLSETQYF,TGTGCCAGTAGCGAGGGACTCTCCGAGACCCAGTACTTC
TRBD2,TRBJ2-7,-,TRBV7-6,CASSLTSGAIYEQYF,TGTGCCAGCAGCTTGACTAGCGGGGCGATCTACGAGCAGTACTTC
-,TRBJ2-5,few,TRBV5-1,CASSQTQETQYF,TGCGCCAGCAGCCAAACTCAAGAGACCCAGTACTTC
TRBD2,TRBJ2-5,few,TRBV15,CATSRGAGTQETQYF,TGTGCCACCAGCAGAGGAGCGGGGACCCAAGAGACCCAGTACTTC
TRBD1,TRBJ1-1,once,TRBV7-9,CASSYPTGAGDTEAFF,TGTGCCAGCAGCTACCCGACAGGGGCAGGAGACACTGAAGCTTTCTTT